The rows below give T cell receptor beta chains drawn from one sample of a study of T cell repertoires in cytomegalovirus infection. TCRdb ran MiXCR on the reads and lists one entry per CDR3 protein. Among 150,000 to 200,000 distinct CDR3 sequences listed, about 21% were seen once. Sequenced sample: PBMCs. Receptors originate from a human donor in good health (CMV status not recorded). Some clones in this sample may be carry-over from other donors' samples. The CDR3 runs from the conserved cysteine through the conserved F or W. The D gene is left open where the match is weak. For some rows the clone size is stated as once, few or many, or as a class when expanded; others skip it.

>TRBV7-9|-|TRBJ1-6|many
TGTGCCAGCAGCTTAAGGTTGGGACTGGATAATTCACCCCTCCACTTT
CASSLRLGLDNSPLHF
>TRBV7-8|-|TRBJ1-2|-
TGTGCCAGCAGCCCCCTCGGACGTACTAACTATGGCTACACCTTC
CASSPLGRTNYGYTF
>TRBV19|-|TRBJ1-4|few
TGTGCCAGTAGTAAGCCCTCAGGATTGGAAGAAAAACTGTTTTTT
CASSKPSGLEEKLFF
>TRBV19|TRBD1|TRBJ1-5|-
TGTGCCAGTAGTGCCGGGACAGGGGGCGTTCAGCCCCAGCATTTT
CASSAGTGGVQPQHF
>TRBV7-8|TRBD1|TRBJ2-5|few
TGTGCCAGCAGCGCCACCACAGGGGAAGAGACCCAGTACTTC
CASSATTGEETQYF
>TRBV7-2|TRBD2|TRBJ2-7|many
TGTGCCAGCAGCCACCGGGGGAGGGACGGGGAGCAGTACTTC
CASSHRGRDGEQYF
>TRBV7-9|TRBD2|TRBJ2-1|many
TGTGCCAGCAATTTAGCGGGGGGCTACAATGAGCAGTTCTTC
CASNLAGGYNEQFF
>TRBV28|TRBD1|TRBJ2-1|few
TGTGCCAGCAATTCAGGGACAGTATACAATGAGCAGTTCTTC
CASNSGTVYNEQFF
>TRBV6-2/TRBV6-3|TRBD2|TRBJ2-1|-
TGTGCCAGCAGTTACTCTGGAAGGGGAGGGTGGGCGGAGCAGTTCTTC
CASSYSGRGGWAEQFF
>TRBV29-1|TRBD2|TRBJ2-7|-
TGCAGCGTTGCATGGACTAGCGGCTACGAGCAGTACTTC
CSVAWTSGYEQYF
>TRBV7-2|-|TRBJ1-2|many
TGTGCCAGCAGCTTAGTTACGGGTGAGGGCTATGGCTACACCTTC
CASSLVTGEGYGYTF
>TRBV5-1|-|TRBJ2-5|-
TGCGCCAGCAGCTTGAAGGTCTCGAACCAGGACTTGGCCCAGTACTTC
CASSLKVSNQDLAQYF
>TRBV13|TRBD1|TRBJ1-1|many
TGTGCCAGCAGCGAAACGACAGGGGTAGGAGGGAACACTGAAGCTTTCTTT
CASSETTGVGGNTEAFF
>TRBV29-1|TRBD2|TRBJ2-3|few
TGCAGCGTCCACGGACTAGCGGGGGGCACAGATACGCAGTATTTT
CSVHGLAGGTDTQYF
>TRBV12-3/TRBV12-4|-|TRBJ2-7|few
TGTGCCAGCTCACGGGACTCCCTAGGCTCCTACGAGCAGTACTTC
CASSRDSLGSYEQYF
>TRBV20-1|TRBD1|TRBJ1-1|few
TGCAGTGCTAGACTGACAGGGATGAACACTGAAGCTTTCTTT
CSARLTGMNTEAFF
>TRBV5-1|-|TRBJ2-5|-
TGCGCCAGCAGCACTGGACTGCGGGAGACCCAGTACTTC
CASSTGLRETQYF
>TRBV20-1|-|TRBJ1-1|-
TGCAGTGCTAGAGAGGGGGAAACGAACACTGAAGCTTTCTTT
CSAREGETNTEAFF
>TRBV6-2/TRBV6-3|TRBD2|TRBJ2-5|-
TGTGCCACCCATATTAGCGGGAGTGAGACCCAGTACTTC
CATHISGSETQYF
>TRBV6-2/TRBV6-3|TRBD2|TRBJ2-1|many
TGTGCCAGCAGTCGGATAGCGGGGCCCACATACAATGAGCAGTTCTTC
CASSRIAGPTYNEQFF
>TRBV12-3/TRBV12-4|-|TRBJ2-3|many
TGTGCCAGCAGCCCCATTACTAGCACAGATACGCAGTATTTT
CASSPITSTDTQYF
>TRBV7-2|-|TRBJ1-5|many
TGTGCCAGCAGCTTAGTTAGGACACGGCAAGGCCTCCAGCCCCAGCATTTT
CASSLVRTRQGLQPQHF
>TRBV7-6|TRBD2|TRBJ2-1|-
TGTGCCAGCAGCTCGGCAGCGGGAGGCTACAATGAGCAGTTCTTC
CASSSAAGGYNEQFF
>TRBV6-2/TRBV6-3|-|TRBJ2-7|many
TGTGCCAGCAGTTACTCGGACGTATCCGAGCAGTACTTC
CASSYSDVSEQYF
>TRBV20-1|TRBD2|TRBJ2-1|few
TGCAGTGCTAGAGGGCTACAGCGGGAGATGGGATTAAATGAGCAGTTCTTC
CSARGLQREMGLNEQFF
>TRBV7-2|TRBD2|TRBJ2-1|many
TGTGCCAGCAGTCACGGACTAGACTCCTACAATGAGCAGTTCTTC
CASSHGLDSYNEQFF
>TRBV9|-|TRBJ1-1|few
TGTGCCAGCAGCGTAGCTCTCGAGGGCACTGAAGCTTTCTTT
CASSVALEGTEAFF
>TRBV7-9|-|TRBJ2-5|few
TGTGCCAGCAGCTTAGTGTCTGGTCAAGAGACCCAGTACTTC
CASSLVSGQETQYF
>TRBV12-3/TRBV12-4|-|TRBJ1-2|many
TGTGCCAGTAGACTCAGGGGTGAGGGCTACACCTTC
CASRLRGEGYTF
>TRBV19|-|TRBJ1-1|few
TGTGCCAGTAGTATGTTTACTGAAGCTTTCTTT
CASSMFTEAFF
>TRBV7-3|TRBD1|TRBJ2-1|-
TGTGCCAGCGGGGGACGGGACAGCTCCTACAATGAGCTGTTCTTC
CASGGRDSSYNELFF
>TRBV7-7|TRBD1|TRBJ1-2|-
TGTGCCAGCAGCGGGACAGGGGGCATCTATGGCTACACCTTC
CASSGTGGIYGYTF
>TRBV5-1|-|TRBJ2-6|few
TGCGCCAGCAGCTTGTATACAGACTCTGGGGCCAACGTCCTGACTTTC
CASSLYTDSGANVLTF
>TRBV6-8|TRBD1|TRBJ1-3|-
TGTGCCAGCAGTGACGACAGGGTCTCTGGAAACACCATATATTTT
CASSDDRVSGNTIYF
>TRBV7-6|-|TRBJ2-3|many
TGTGCCAGCAGCCCAACCGGGGATACGCAGTATTTT
CASSPTGDTQYF
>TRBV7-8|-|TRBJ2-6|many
TGTGCCAGCAGCTTAGATGGATCAGGGCCCGGGGCCAACGTCCTGACTTTC
CASSLDGSGPGANVLTF
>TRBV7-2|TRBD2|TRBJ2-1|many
TGTGCCAGCAGCGTTACCGCGGCTAGCGGGCGGTTCTTC
CASSVTAASGRFF
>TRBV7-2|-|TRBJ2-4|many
TGTGCCAGCAGTATAAAAAACATTCAGTACTTC
CASSIKNIQYF
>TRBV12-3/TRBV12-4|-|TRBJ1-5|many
TGTGCCAGCAGTCCCTCCCTTATGGGAAGCAATCAGCCCCAGCATTTT
CASSPSLMGSNQPQHF
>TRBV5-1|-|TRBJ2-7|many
TGCGCCAGCAGCTGGGGGCGGGCCTACGAGCAGTACTTC
CASSWGRAYEQYF
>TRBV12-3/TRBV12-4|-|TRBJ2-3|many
TGTGCCAGCAGTCCTAGCGTCATCCGCACAGATACGCAGTATTTT
CASSPSVIRTDTQYF
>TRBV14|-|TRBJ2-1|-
TGTGCCAGCAGCCCATGGGGGAGAATCCCCAATGAGCAGTTCTTC
CASSPWGRIPNEQFF
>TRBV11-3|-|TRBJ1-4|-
TGTGCCAGCAGCTTAGATGTCTTCGGGGGCAGTGATGAAAAACTGTTTTTT
CASSLDVFGGSDEKLFF
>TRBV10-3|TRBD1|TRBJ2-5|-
TGTGCCTCCCTAGGACAGGGGCAAGAGACCCAGTACTTC
CASLGQGQETQYF
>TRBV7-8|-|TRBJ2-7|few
TGTGCCACAGTCCGGGACACCCTCACTCAAGAGCAGTACTTC
CATVRDTLTQEQYF